Listed below are T cell receptor beta chains from one sample, sequenced in a study of OX40 agonist ivuxolimab in advanced cancers. TCRdb's copy holds only in-frame clones and misses some; the assay was immunoSEQ multiplex PCR. This table holds about 94,000 clones, approximately 94% found once. This material consisted of CD4+ or CD8+ T cells sorted from blood, taken in a trial of the OX40 agonist ivuxolimab. These receptors all stem from an adult with an advanced solid tumor such as melanoma, head and neck, liver or kidney cancer. CDR3s include the opening cysteine and the closing phenylalanine or tryptophan. A D gene is named only where the DNA matches it firmly. Some rows have no size entry. The others give once, few or many, or a class for an expanded clone.

V gene	clone size	J gene	D gene	CDR3 protein	CDR3 DNA
TRBV6-5	.	TRBJ1-2	.	CASSWGLGGYTF	TGTGCCAGCAGTTGGGGGTTGGGTGGCTACACCTTC
TRBV19	.	TRBJ2-1	TRBD1	CASSRGLTGWNYNEQFF	TGTGCCAGTAGTAGGGGGTTGACAGGGTGGAACTACAATGAGCAGTTCTTC
TRBV28	.	TRBJ1-1	.	CASSIDVGAQTVNTEAFF	TGTGCCAGCAGTATAGACGTGGGGGCTCAGACGGTGAACACTGAAGCTTTCTTT
TRBV19	.	TRBJ2-6	.	CASSIMSGSGANVLTF	TGTGCCAGTAGTATAATGTCCGGCTCTGGGGCCAACGTCCTGACTTTC
TRBV6-5	.	TRBJ2-5	.	CASSSSGSQETQYF	TGTGCCAGCAGTTCCAGCGGAAGTCAAGAGACCCAGTACTTC
TRBV5-1	once	TRBJ1-1	.	CASSLVLGNTEAFF	TGCGCCAGCAGCTTGGTTCTGGGGAACACTGAAGCTTTCTTT
TRBV9	.	TRBJ2-5	.	CASSLSGQETQYF	TGTGCCAGCAGCCTAAGCGGGCAAGAGACCCAGTACTTC
TRBV29-1	.	TRBJ1-1	.	CSTMGGAGAFF	TGCAGCACCATGGGGGGCGCAGGAGCTTTCTTT
TRBV4-3	.	TRBJ2-3	TRBD2	CASSDQLAGGLTDTQYF	TGCGCCAGCAGCGACCAACTAGCGGGGGGCCTCACAGATACGCAGTATTTT
TRBV20-1	.	TRBJ1-4	.	CSPWRDEKLFF	TGCAGCCCCTGGAGGGATGAAAAACTGTTTTTT
TRBV6-1	.	TRBJ1-2	.	CASTSVLGDGYTF	TGTGCCAGCACCTCAGTTTTGGGCGATGGCTACACCTTC
TRBV18	.	TRBJ1-1	.	CASSRQDTEAFF	TGTGCCAGCTCACGACAGGACACTGAAGCTTTCTTT
TRBV18	.	TRBJ1-5	.	CASSPDTGKTWF	TGTGCCAGCTCACCGGACACGGGGAAAACGTGGTTT
TRBV27	.	TRBJ2-7	TRBD2	CASSSGLAGSYEQYF	TGTGCCAGCAGTTCGGGACTAGCGGGTTCCTACGAGCAGTACTTC
TRBV7-6	.	TRBJ1-5	TRBD1	CASSLAGDRKATNQPQHF	TGTGCCAGCAGCTTAGCGGGGGACAGAAAAGCTACCAATCAGCCCCAGCATTTT
TRBV4-2	.	TRBJ2-5	TRBD2	CASSSTGYSGRAETQYF	TGTGCCAGCAGCTCTACTGGATATAGCGGGAGAGCAGAGACCCAGTACTTC
TRBV19	.	TRBJ2-5	.	CASSRFREEQYF	TGTGCCAGTAGTAGGTTTCGGGAAGAGCAGTACTTC
TRBV5-1	.	TRBJ2-7	TRBD1	CASSQQGSPTYEQYF	TGCGCCAGCAGTCAACAGGGGAGCCCTACCTACGAGCAGTACTTC
TRBV29-1	.	TRBJ2-3	TRBD2	CSVEERASWRSGGSYSPDTQYF	TGCAGCGTTGAAGAACGGGCATCCTGGAGATCTGGCGGGAGTTATTCCCCAGATACGCAGTATTTT
TRBV18	.	TRBJ2-5	.	CASSQGYQETQYF	TGTGCCAGCTCCCAGGGGTACCAAGAGACCCAGTACTTC
TRBV6-5	.	TRBJ2-3	TRBD1	CASSYSQTGPDTQYF	TGTGCCAGCAGTTACTCTCAGACAGGGCCAGATACGCAGTATTTT
TRBV9	.	TRBJ2-7	TRBD2	CASSGLTSSHEQYF	TGTGCCAGCAGCGGCCTGACTAGCTCGCACGAGCAGTACTTC
TRBV6-5	.	TRBJ1-2	.	CASSYSGRDGYTF	TGTGCCAGCAGTTACTCAGGACGCGATGGCTACACCTTC
TRBV7-2	.	TRBJ2-5	.	CASSPELGVETQYF	TGTGCCAGCAGCCCCGAGTTGGGGGTAGAGACCCAGTACTTC
TRBV13	.	TRBJ2-3	TRBD1	CASSLDRTGADTQYF	TGTGCCAGCAGCCTCGACCGGACAGGGGCAGATACGCAGTATTTT
TRBV4-3	.	TRBJ2-7	TRBD2	CASSPYVSGGRYEQYF	TGCGCCAGCAGCCCCTATGTTTCGGGGGGGAGGTACGAGCAGTACTTC
TRBV27	few	TRBJ1-5	.	CASRTRQGNQPQHF	TGTGCCAGCCGGACGAGACAGGGCAATCAGCCCCAGCATTTT
TRBV27	.	TRBJ1-1	TRBD1	CASSLYRGRTEAFF	TGTGCCAGCAGTTTGTACAGGGGTAGGACTGAAGCTTTCTTT
TRBV6-6	.	TRBJ2-7	TRBD2	CASSYQAGGPYEQYF	TGTGCCAGCAGTTATCAAGCGGGGGGCCCCTACGAGCAGTACTTC
TRBV5-1	.	TRBJ2-2	TRBD2	CASSLAGTSRTGELFF	TGCGCCAGCAGCTTGGCCGGGACTAGCCGCACCGGGGAGCTGTTTTTT
TRBV6-5	.	TRBJ1-5	.	CASSPTVWDQPQHF	TGTGCCAGCAGTCCGACGGTATGGGATCAACCCCAGCATTTT
TRBV6-5	.	TRBJ1-1	.	CASSYRGAEAFF	TGTGCCAGCAGTTACAGGGGCGCTGAAGCTTTCTTT
TRBV4-3	.	TRBJ2-7	TRBD1	CASSQGQGTYEQYF	TGCGCCAGCAGCCAAGGACAGGGTACCTACGAGCAGTACTTC
TRBV4-1	.	TRBJ2-2	TRBD1	CASSQAPQGTGELFF	TGCGCCAGCAGCCAAGCTCCACAGGGGACCGGGGAGCTGTTTTTT
TRBV20-1	.	TRBJ2-1	.	CSARVRNEQFF	TGCAGTGCTAGAGTAAGGAATGAGCAGTTCTTC
TRBV5-1	.	TRBJ2-7	TRBD2	CASSNRRGDEQYF	TGCGCCAGCAGCAACCGGCGGGGGGACGAGCAGTACTTC
TRBV7-9	.	TRBJ2-2	.	CASSADFTGELFF	TGTGCCAGCAGCGCGGACTTCACCGGGGAGCTGTTTTTT
TRBV4-3	.	TRBJ1-3	TRBD1	CASSQDTGAGNTIYF	TGCGCCAGCAGCCAAGATACAGGGGCCGGAAACACCATATATTTT
TRBV10-3	.	TRBJ1-1	TRBD1	CAISEWTGGTEAFF	TGTGCCATCAGTGAGTGGACAGGGGGCACTGAAGCTTTCTTT
TRBV11-2	.	TRBJ1-2	.	CASKGGQHYGYTF	TGTGCCAGCAAAGGGGGGCAGCACTATGGCTACACCTTC
TRBV7-6	.	TRBJ1-4	.	CASSHNSTPGSRRNEKLFF	TGTGCCAGCAGCCACAATTCCACACCTGGGAGTCGGCGGAATGAAAAACTGTTTTTT
TRBV21-1	.	TRBJ2-2	.	CASNPGQGLGPGELFF	TGTGCCAGCAACCCCGGACAGGGGCTTGGCCCCGGGGAGCTGTTTTTT
TRBV5-1	.	TRBJ2-7	TRBD2	CASSPGTSNYEQYF	TGCGCCAGCAGCCCAGGGACTAGCAACTACGAGCAGTACTTC
TRBV6-1	once	TRBJ1-4	.	CASSSRGEYEKLFF	TGTGCCAGCTCTTCAAGGGGGGAGTATGAAAAACTGTTTTTT